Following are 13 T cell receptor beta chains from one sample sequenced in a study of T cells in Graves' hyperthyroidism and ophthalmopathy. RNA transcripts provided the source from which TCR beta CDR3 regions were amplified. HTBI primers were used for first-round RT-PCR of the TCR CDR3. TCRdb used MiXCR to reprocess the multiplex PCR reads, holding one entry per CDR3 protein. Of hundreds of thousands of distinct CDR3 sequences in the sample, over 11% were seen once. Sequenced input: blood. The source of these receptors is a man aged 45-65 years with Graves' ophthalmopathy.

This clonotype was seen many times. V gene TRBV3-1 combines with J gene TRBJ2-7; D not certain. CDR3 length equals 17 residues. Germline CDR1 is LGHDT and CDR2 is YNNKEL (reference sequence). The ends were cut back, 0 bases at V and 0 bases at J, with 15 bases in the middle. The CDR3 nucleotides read TGTGCCAGCAGCCAAGAGTCCGGACGGAAGATCTCCTACGAGCAGTACTTC. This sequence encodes CASSQESGRKISYEQYF.

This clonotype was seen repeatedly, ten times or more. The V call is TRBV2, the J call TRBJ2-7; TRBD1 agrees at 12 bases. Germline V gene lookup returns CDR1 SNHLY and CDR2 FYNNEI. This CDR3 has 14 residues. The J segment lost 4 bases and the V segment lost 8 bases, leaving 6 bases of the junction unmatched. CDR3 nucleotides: TGTGCCAGCCTGGAGGGACAGGGGGCATACGAGCAGTACTTC. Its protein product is CASLEGQGAYEQYF.

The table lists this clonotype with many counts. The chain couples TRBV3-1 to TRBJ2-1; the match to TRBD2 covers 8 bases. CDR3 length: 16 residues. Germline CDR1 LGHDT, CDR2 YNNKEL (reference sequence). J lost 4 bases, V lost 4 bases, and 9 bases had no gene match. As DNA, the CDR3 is TGTGCCAGCAGCCGACCGTTAGCGGGAAGTTACAATGAGCAGTTCTTC. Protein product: CASSRPLAGSYNEQFF.

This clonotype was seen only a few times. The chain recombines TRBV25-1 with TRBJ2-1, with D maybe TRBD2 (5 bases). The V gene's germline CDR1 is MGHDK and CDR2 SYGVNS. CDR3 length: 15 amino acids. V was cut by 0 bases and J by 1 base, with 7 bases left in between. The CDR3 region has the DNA TGTGCCAGCAGTGAATATGAGGGTTCCTACAATGAGCAGTTCTTC. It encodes CASSEYEGSYNEQFF.

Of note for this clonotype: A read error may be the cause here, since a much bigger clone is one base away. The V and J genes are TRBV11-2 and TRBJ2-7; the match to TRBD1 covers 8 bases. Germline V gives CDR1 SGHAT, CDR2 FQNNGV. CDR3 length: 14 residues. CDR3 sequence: CAGSARQGMGEQYF. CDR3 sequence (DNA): TGTGCCGGCAGCGCCCGACAGGGGATGGGCGAGCAGTACTTC.

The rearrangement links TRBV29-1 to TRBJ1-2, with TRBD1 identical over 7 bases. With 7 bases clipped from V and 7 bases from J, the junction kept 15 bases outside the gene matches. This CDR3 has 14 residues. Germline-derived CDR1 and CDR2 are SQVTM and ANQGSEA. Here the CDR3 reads CSAGGDRLGSGYTF. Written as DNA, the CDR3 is TGCAGCGCTGGGGGGGACAGATTGGGGAGTGGCTACACCTTC. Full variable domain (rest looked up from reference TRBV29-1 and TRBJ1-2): SAVISQKPSRDICQRGTSLTIQCQVDSQVTMMFWYRQQPGQSLTLIATANQGSEATYESGFVIDKFPISRPNLTFSTLTVSNMSPEDSSIYLCSAGGDRLGSGYTFGSGTRLTVV.

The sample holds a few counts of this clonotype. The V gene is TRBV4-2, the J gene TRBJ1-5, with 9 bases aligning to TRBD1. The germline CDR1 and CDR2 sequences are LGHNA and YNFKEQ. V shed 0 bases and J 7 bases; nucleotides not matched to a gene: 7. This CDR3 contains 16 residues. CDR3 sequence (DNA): TGTGCCAGCAGCCAAGAGGGGGGACAGGGCCGGCAGCCCCAGCATTTT. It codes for CASSQEGGQGRQPQHF.

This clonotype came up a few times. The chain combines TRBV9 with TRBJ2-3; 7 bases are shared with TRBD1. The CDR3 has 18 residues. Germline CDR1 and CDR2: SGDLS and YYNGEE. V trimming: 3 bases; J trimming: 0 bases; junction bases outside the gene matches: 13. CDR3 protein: CASSGEGAREFSTDTQYF. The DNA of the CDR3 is TGTGCCAGCAGCGGTGAGGGGGCGCGAGAGTTCAGCACAGATACGCAGTATTTT.

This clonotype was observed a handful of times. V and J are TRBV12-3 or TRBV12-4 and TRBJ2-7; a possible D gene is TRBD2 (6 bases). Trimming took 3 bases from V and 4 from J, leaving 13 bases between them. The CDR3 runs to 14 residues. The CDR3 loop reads CASSLEGRGYEQYF. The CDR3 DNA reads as TGTGCCAGCAGTTTGGAGGGTCGTGGATACGAGCAGTACTTC.

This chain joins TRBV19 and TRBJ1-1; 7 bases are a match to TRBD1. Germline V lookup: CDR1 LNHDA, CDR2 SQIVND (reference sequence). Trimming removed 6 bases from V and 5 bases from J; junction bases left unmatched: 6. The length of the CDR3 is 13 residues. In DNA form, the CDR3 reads TGTGCCAGTAGCCAAGTGGACAGGACTGAAGCTTTCTTT. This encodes CASSQVDRTEAFF.

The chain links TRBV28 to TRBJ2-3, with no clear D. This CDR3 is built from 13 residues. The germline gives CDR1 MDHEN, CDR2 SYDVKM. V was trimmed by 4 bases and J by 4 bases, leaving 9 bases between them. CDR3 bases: TGTGCCAGCAGTTCCCCAACGGCAGATACGCAGTATTTT. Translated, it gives CASSSPTADTQYF.

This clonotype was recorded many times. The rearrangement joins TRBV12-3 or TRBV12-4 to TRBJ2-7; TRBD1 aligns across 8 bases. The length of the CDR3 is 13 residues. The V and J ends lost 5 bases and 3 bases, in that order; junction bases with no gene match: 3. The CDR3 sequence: CASSIGTGYEQYF. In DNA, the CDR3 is TGTGCCAGCAGTATCGGGACAGGCTACGAGCAGTACTTC.

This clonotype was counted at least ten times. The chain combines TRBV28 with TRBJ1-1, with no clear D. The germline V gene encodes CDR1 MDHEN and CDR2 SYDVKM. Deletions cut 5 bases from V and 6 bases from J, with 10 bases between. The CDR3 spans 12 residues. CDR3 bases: TGTGCCAGCAGTCCCAATTCTGCTGAAGCTTTCTTT. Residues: CASSPNSAEAFF.